This T cell receptor (beta chain) was sequenced in a study of T cells in Graves' hyperthyroidism and ophthalmopathy. About the research overall: Peripheral blood was secured at the point of initial diagnosis, before any treatment.

General study points: Blood held most thyroid clonotypes expanded above 0.001 frequency.

RNA transcripts were the template for amplifying TCR beta CDR3 regions. During a first-round RT-PCR of the TCR CDR3, the HTBI primer set was used. A single record per CDR3 protein comes from TCRdb applying MiXCR to the multiplex PCR reads. The repertoire holds nearly 250,000 distinct CDR3 sequences, with approximately 25% as singletons. The study included ophthalmopathy patients with Clinical Activity Score at least 3, NOSPECS grade at least 4 and duration under 3 months. As concerns this clonotype: The antigen remains unidentified.

The length of the CDR3 is 13 residues. Germline loops: CDR1 LGHDT, CDR2 YNNKEL (reference sequence). Trimming removed 1 base from V and 5 bases from J, with 8 bases in between. The TCR was taken from a woman between 35 and 50 years old with Graves' ophthalmopathy. Sequencing used blood. V and J are TRBV3-1 and TRBJ1-2; D gene unclear. The CDR3 DNA reads as TGTGCCAGCAGCCAAGTACGGGAGTATGGCTACACCTTC. It translates to CASSQVREYGYTF.